The next 24 T cell receptor beta chains were all read from a single sample in a study of shared clonotypes between healthy human individuals. Produced via immunoSEQ multiplex PCR; TCRdb's table is partial and in-frame only. The sample lists about 1.1 million clones; approximately 78% were seen once. Sequencing was carried out using memory CD4+ T cells from PBMCs. Specified subset: CD45RA-negative fraction. These receptors were obtained from a man aged 18 to 35 in good health. Some clones in this sample may be carry-over from other donors' samples.

This clone appeared once. The chain carries TRBV5-4 and TRBJ1-5; D perhaps matches TRBD1 (5 bases). In germline, CDR1 is SGHNT, CDR2 YYREEE (reference sequence). There are 14 residues in the CDR3. V was clipped by 2 bases and J by 6 bases, with 12 bases between them. The CDR3 is CASSLQERGQPQHF. In DNA, the CDR3 is TGTGCCAGCAGCTTACAGGAGCGGGGTCAGCCCCAGCATTTT.

This clone was counted a few times. The rearrangement links TRBV5-6 to TRBJ1-2; D remains ambiguous. The V and J ends lost 8 bases and 2 bases respectively, with 13 bases between them. The CDR3 length is 13 residues. Germline V gene lookup returns CDR1 SGHDT and CDR2 YYEEEE. The CDR3 nucleotides are TGTGCCAGTAAACTAGGACTCAACTATGGCTACACCTTC. Translation gives CASKLGLNYGYTF.

J is TRBJ2-1 and V is TRBV2, with D unclear. The CDR3 runs to 13 residues. CDR1 is SNHLY and CDR2 is FYNNEI in the germline V gene. Trimming took 0 bases from V and 10 from J, leaving 10 bases between them. In DNA form, the CDR3 reads TGTGCCAGCAGTGAAGCGCTTGCACGCGAGCAGTTCTTC. Translation: CASSEALAREQFF.

This clone occurred once. The chain combines TRBV7-9 with TRBJ1-4; tentative D call: TRBD1 (5 bases). Germline CDR1 SEHNR, CDR2 FQNEAQ (reference sequence). The ends were cut back, 5 bases at V and 6 bases at J, with 16 bases in the middle. The CDR3 has 15 residues. CDR3 sequence reads: CASSKRTLGDEKLFF. The DNA for the CDR3 is TGTGCCAGCAGCAAGAGGACTCTGGGGGATGAAAAACTGTTTTTT.

This CDR3 is CASSPRRANTEAFF. In DNA, the CDR3 is TGTGCCAGCAGCCCTCGCAGGGCGAACACTGAAGCTTTCTTT. The V call is TRBV16, the J call TRBJ1-1, with D possibly TRBD1 on 5 matching bases. The germline V gene has CDR1 KGHSY and CDR2 FQNENV. V lost 4 bases, J lost 1 base, and 10 bases lay in between. The CDR3 covers 14 residues.

This clone appeared a few times. Just one base apart from a much larger clone, this may be a read error. This chain connects TRBV6-4 to TRBJ1-1, with 7 nucleotides matching TRBD1. CDR3 size: 13 residues. Germline V gene sequence: CDR1 MRHNA, CDR2 SNTAGT. The V gene end was trimmed by 6 bases and the J gene end by 1 base; junction bases not matched to a gene: 2. CDR3 sequence (DNA): TGTGCCAGCAGCCGGGACAGGAACACTGAAGCTTTCTTT. Encoded protein: CASSRDRNTEAFF.

This rearrangement joins TRBV19 to TRBJ1-1; TRBD1 is a possible D gene (5 bases). V was cut by 7 bases and J by 13 bases, with 22 bases left in between. The CDR3 has 13 amino acids. In germline, CDR1 is LNHDA, CDR2 SQIVND (reference sequence). The CDR3 nucleotides read TGTGCCAGTACTCCTGCGCGGGGACTGGGGCTTTTCTTT. Protein sequence: CASTPARGLGLFF.

CDR3 sequence (DNA): TGTGCCAGCGGCGGGGACTCCCACTACGAGCAGTACTTC. Encoded protein: CASGGDSHYEQYF. The chain is built from TRBV2 and TRBJ2-7; D may be TRBD2 (6 bases). Between the trimmed V and J ends, which lost 8 bases and 3 bases, there was a span of 14 bases. Germline CDR1 reads SNHLY; CDR2 reads FYNNEI. The CDR3 runs 13 residues.

In the case of this clone: Other DNA sequences in this specimen translate into the identical CDR3. The gene calls are TRBV30 and TRBJ2-1; TRBD2 matches 16 bases. Germline lookup yields CDR1 GTSNPN and CDR2 SVGIG (reference sequence). With V trimmed by 2 bases and J by 8 bases, 6 bases remained unmatched. The length of the CDR3 is 16 residues. The CDR3 protein is CAWSPGLAGGPDEQFF. The DNA for the CDR3 is TGTGCCTGGAGTCCGGGACTAGCGGGAGGGCCGGATGAGCAGTTCTTC. The full variable domain, its missing parts supplied by reference TRBV30 and TRBJ2-1, is SQTIHQWPATLVQPVGSPLSLECTVEGTSNPNLYWYRQAAGRGLQLLFYSVGIGQISSEVPQNLSASRPQDRQFILSSKKLLLSDSGFYLCAWSPGLAGGPDEQFFGPGTRLTVL.

The chain links TRBV4-1 to TRBJ2-1; D may match TRBD1 or TRBD2 (6 bases each). Germline V CDR1 and CDR2: MGHRA, YSYEKL. The V and J ends lost 0 bases and 10 bases respectively, with 16 bases between them. The CDR3 runs 15 residues. The CDR3 nucleotides are TGCGCCAGCAGCCAAGAGGAGGGCAGGGGAAGGGAGCAGTTCTTC. Translation gives CASSQEEGRGREQFF.

The chain recombines TRBV7-3 with TRBJ1-1, with TRBD1 matching 8 bases. CDR3 length: 14 residues. In germline, CDR1 is SGHTA, CDR2 FQGTGA. V trimming: 5 bases; J trimming: 4 bases; junction bases outside the gene matches: 6. Here the CDR3 reads CASSQGAVSTEAFF. CDR3 DNA sequence: TGTGCCAGCAGCCAGGGGGCGGTGAGCACTGAAGCTTTCTTT.

In its sample, this clone was seen many times. The V call is TRBV30, the J call TRBJ2-7; D gene uncertain. The CDR3 has 11 amino acids. Trimming removed 8 bases from V and 4 bases from J, with 12 bases in between. Germline lookup yields CDR1 GTSNPN and CDR2 SVGIG (reference sequence). The chain's CDR3 is CAGQRQYEQYF. The CDR3 DNA is TGTGCCGGCCAGCGCCAATACGAGCAGTACTTC.

This rearrangement joins TRBV2 to TRBJ2-7; D is perhaps TRBD2 (6 bases). V was clipped by 6 bases and J by 5 bases, with 14 bases between them. The CDR3 extends over 13 amino acids. Germline V gene lookup returns CDR1 SNHLY and CDR2 FYNNEI. DNA for the CDR3: TGTGCCAGCAGCGCCCAGCGGAGGGACGAGCAGTACTTC. This encodes CASSAQRRDEQYF.

This clone was detected only once. J is TRBJ2-7 and V is TRBV7-2; 12 nucleotides match TRBD1. This CDR3 has 15 amino acids. Per germline, CDR1 SGHTA and CDR2 FQGNSA. V lost 5 bases, J lost 6 bases, and 8 bases stayed unmatched. CDR3 loop: CASSPPGTGGTEQYF. CDR3 nucleotides: TGTGCCAGCAGCCCCCCCGGGACAGGGGGCACCGAGCAGTACTTC.

V gene TRBV11-1 combines with J gene TRBJ2-1, with D perhaps TRBD1 or TRBD2 (6 bases each). V was trimmed by 4 bases and J by 4 bases, leaving 14 bases between them. The CDR3 extends over 15 amino acids. The germline V gene encodes CDR1 SGHAT and CDR2 FQDESV (reference sequence). The CDR3 is CASSSGGGGYNEQFF. In nucleotides, the CDR3 is TGTGCCAGCAGCTCAGGCGGAGGGGGTTACAATGAGCAGTTCTTC.

This clone was counted a single time. CDR3 nucleotides: TGTGCCAGCAGCGAAAGGGCCCTCTCCTACGAGCAGTACTTC. Protein sequence: CASSERALSYEQYF. The chain links TRBV9 to TRBJ2-7; D call uncertain. Germline V gene lookup returns CDR1 SGDLS and CDR2 YYNGEE. The CDR3 runs to 14 residues. V was cut by 3 bases and J by 0 bases, with 10 bases left in between.

The gene calls are TRBV28 and TRBJ2-1; 9 positions agree with TRBD2. V trimming: 6 bases; J trimming: 1 base; junction bases outside the gene matches: 7. The CDR3 is 16 residues long. Germline lookup yields CDR1 MDHEN and CDR2 SYDVKM. The CDR3 DNA is TGTGCCAGCAGCCCTCTAGCGGGACGATCCTACAATGAGCAGTTCTTC. It translates to CASSPLAGRSYNEQFF. Full variable domain (rest looked up from reference TRBV28 and TRBJ2-1): DVKVTQSSRYLVKRTGEKVFLECVQDMDHENMFWYRQDPGLGLRLIYFSYDVKMKEKGDIPEGYSVSREKKERFSLILESASTNQTSMYLCASSPLAGRSYNEQFFGPGTRLTVL.

The chain uses TRBV11-3 and TRBJ2-1; tentative D call: TRBD1 (5 bases). V shed 2 bases and J shed 3 bases, with 11 bases lying between them. Germline loops: CDR1 SGHNT, CDR2 YENEEA. The CDR3 is made up of 15 amino acids. This CDR3 reads CASSLTGRGYNEQFF. The CDR3 region has the DNA TGTGCCAGCAGCTTAACAGGAAGAGGCTACAATGAGCAGTTCTTC.

This clone was picked up many times. This chain joins TRBV5-1 and TRBJ1-5; D unresolved. V dropped 1 base and J dropped 5 bases, with 7 bases sitting between them. The CDR3 covers 13 residues. Germline CDR1 SGHRS, CDR2 YFSETQ. The CDR3 sequence: CASSLNSDQPQHF. CDR3 DNA sequence: TGCGCCAGCAGCTTGAACTCCGATCAGCCCCAGCATTTT.

This clone was counted a single time. The chain recombines TRBV5-1 with TRBJ2-5; D may be TRBD1 or TRBD2 (5 bases each). Per the germline V gene, CDR1 is SGHRS and CDR2 is YFSETQ. Deletions cut 3 bases from V and 5 bases from J, with 14 bases between. This CDR3 region has 14 residues. CDR3 nucleotide sequence: TGCGCCAGCAGCTCTGCCGGGACGGGTGAGACCCAGTACTTC. This sequence encodes CASSSAGTGETQYF.

Here the CDR3 DNA reads TGTGCCAGCAGCCGACTACCCTCCTACAATGAGCAGTTCTTC. Translated, it gives CASSRLPSYNEQFF. The chain uses TRBV7-8 and TRBJ2-1, with D possibly TRBD2 on 5 matching bases. The V end lost 5 bases, the J end lost 0 bases, and 8 bases lay between the germline ends. In germline, CDR1 is SGHVS, CDR2 FQNEAQ. The CDR3 sequence is 14 residues long.

In this sample, this clone turned up a few times. Other DNA sequences of this sample code for an identical CDR3. This sequence joins TRBV5-1 and TRBJ2-2, with D perhaps matching TRBD1 (5 bases). The CDR3 extends over 14 amino acids. Germline V lookup: CDR1 SGHRS, CDR2 YFSETQ. Trimming removed 2 bases from V and 1 base from J, with 6 bases in between. The CDR3 DNA follows: TGCGCCAGCAGCTTAGGACAGAACACCGGGGAGCTGTTTTTT. Encoded protein: CASSLGQNTGELFF.

This chain links TRBV6-6 with TRBJ2-7, with TRBD2 identical over 7 bases. In germline, CDR1 is MNHNY, CDR2 SVGAGI (reference sequence). V trimming: 6 bases; J trimming: 6 bases; junction bases outside the gene matches: 5. The CDR3 contains 12 residues. The CDR3: CASRTGGSEQYF. DNA of the CDR3: TGTGCCAGCAGAACGGGGGGAAGCGAGCAGTACTTC.

CDR3 DNA sequence: TGTGCCATCAGTGAGATGGCAGGGACCTATGGCTACACCTTC. Amino acids: CAISEMAGTYGYTF. The chain joins TRBV10-3 to TRBJ1-2, with D perhaps TRBD1 (5 bases). The CDR3 covers 14 residues. Trimming cost V 2 bases and J 4 bases, with 11 bases left between them. Germline V CDR1 and CDR2: ENHRY, SYGVKD.